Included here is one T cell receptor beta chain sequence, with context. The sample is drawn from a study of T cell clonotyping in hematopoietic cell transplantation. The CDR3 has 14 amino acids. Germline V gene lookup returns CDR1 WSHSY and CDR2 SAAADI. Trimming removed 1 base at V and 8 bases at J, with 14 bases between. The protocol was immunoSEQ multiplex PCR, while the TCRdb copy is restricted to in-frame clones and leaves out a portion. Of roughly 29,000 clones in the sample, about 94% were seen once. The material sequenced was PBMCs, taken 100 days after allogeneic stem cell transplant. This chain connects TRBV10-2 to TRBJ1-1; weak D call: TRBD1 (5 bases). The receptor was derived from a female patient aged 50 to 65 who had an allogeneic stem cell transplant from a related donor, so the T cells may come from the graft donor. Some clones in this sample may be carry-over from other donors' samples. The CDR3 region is CASSELGLGREAFF. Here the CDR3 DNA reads TGCGCCAGCAGTGAGTTGGGGCTTGGGCGGGAAGCTTTCTTT.